This T cell receptor (beta chain) was captured by sequencing in a study of shared clonotypes between healthy human individuals. General study findings and limits: The researchers took only blood, and tissue repertoires probably look different. Genetic and exposure-history diversity was limited by the few donors.

The CDR3 runs 14 residues. Trimming took 1 base from V and 0 from J, leaving 10 bases between them. Germline lookup yields CDR1 SQVTM and CDR2 ANQGSEA. It was at deep level that the assay was run. This table comes from immunoSEQ multiplex PCR, and its TCRdb copy is limited to in-frame clones, with some not included. In the table there are about 490,000 clones, 70% to 80% of which are singletons. This clone was seen a few times. What it recognizes is unknown. The receptor's source is a woman between 40 and 55 years old in good health. Some clones in this sample may be carry-over from other donors' samples. The sequenced material came from PBMCs. The gene calls are TRBV29-1 and TRBJ2-7; perhaps D is TRBD1 or TRBD2 (5 bases each). The CDR3 region has the DNA TGCAGCGTTGAAGTACCCGGGGCCTCCTACGAGCAGTACTTC. Its protein is CSVEVPGASYEQYF.